This T cell receptor beta chain came from a study of blood T cell repertoires in COVID-19. The wider study: Samples came from the United States, Italy and Spain, spanning acute and convalescent COVID-19. The cDNA or gDNA used as material had been derived from T cells, B-cell-depleted T cells, or PBMCs.

V was pared by 7 bases and J by 5 bases, with 8 bases of the junction left unmatched. The CDR3 consists of 15 residues. The germline V gene has CDR1 SNHLY and CDR2 FYNNEI. Study processing details: Using reference gene primer amplification, nucleated cell counts were estimated. Repertoires were generated with immunoSEQ multiplex PCR, while TCRdb's copy carries only in-frame clones and drops some. V, J and clone size were drawn from that table, and D and trimming were deduced from the DNA. Of hundreds of thousands of clones in the sample, about 90% are singletons; the top ten hold around 1.2%. This clonotype originated in a man between 35 and 55 years old with acute or convalescent COVID-19. Sequenced material: peripheral blood. The chain joins TRBV2 to TRBJ1-3, with 10 bases fitting TRBD1. CDR3 amino acids: CASKGDRGDRNTIYF. In DNA, the CDR3 is TGTGCCAGCAAAGGGGACAGGGGCGACAGAAACACCATATATTTT.